Each of the 5 T cell receptor beta chains below was sequenced from the same sample in a study of early T cells in non-severe SARS-CoV-2 infection. TCRdb analysed the 5' RACE reads with MiXCR anew, one entry per CDR3 protein. Of over 45,000 distinct CDR3 sequences listed, roughly 15% are singletons. The sequencing used whole blood, collected at baseline. The receptors were sampled from an adult who was a healthcare worker with PCR-confirmed SARS-CoV-2 infection or an uninfected control (not recorded which).

The chain combines TRBV20-1 with TRBJ2-7, with 9 bases identical to TRBD1. The V segment lost 3 bases and the J segment 5 bases; nucleotides outside the gene matches: 8. This CDR3 region has 14 residues. The V gene's germline CDR1 is DFQATT and CDR2 SNEGSKA (reference sequence). CDR3 bases: TGCAGTGCTAGTTCTCGGACAGGGGACAACGAGCAGTACTTC. Encoded protein: CSASSRTGDNEQYF.

This clonotype was recorded many times. The V call is TRBV27, the J call TRBJ2-3; TRBD2 is a possible D gene (5 bases). Germline CDR1 MNHEY, CDR2 SMNVEV (reference sequence). The CDR3 totals 13 residues. Trimming shortened V by 8 bases and J by 4 bases, and 13 bases separated the two germline ends. CDR3 in DNA: TGTGCCAGCGGGAGAGGGTTGCCAGATACGCAGTATTTT. Translated: CASGRGLPDTQYF.

This clonotype appeared a few times. The rearrangement links TRBV4-1 to TRBJ2-5; 10 bases agree with TRBD2. The CDR3 length is 18 residues. In germline, CDR1 is MGHRA, CDR2 YSYEKL. After removal of 2 bases from V and 3 bases from J, the junction contained 12 bases not matched to a gene. The CDR3 sequence: CASSQRAFRLAGEETQYF. The CDR3 region has the DNA TGCGCCAGCAGCCAAAGGGCCTTCAGGCTAGCGGGAGAAGAGACCCAGTACTTC.

This clonotype has more than one count but fewer than ten. The chain has TRBV28 and TRBJ2-3; D call uncertain. The CDR3 length is 15 residues. Germline V gene data show CDR1 as MDHEN and CDR2 as SYDVKM. V lost 2 bases and J 0 bases, leaving 9 bases between the germline ends. The CDR3 sequence is CASSLDVFSTDTQYF. CDR3 sequence (DNA): TGTGCCAGCAGTTTAGATGTCTTTAGCACAGATACGCAGTATTTT.

This chain joins TRBV5-1 and TRBJ2-1; either TRBD1 or TRBD2 may supply D (5 bases each). V was pared by 0 bases and J by 7 bases, with 14 bases between. This CDR3 spans 15 amino acids. The germline V gene encodes CDR1 SGHRS and CDR2 YFSETQ. The CDR3 DNA sequence: TGCGCCAGCAGCTTGGCGCTAGGGGACGTGAATGAGCAGTTCTTC. This encodes CASSLALGDVNEQFF.